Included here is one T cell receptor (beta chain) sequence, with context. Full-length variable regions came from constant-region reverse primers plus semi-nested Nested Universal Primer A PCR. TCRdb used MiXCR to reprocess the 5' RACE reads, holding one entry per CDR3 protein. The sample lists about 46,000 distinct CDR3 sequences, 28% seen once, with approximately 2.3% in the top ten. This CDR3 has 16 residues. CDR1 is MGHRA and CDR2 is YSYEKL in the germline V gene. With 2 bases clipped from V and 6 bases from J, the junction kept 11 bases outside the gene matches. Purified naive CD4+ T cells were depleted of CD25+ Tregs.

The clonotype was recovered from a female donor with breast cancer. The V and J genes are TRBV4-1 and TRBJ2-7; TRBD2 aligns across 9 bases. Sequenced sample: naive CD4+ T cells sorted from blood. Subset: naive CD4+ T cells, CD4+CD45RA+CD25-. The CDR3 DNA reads TGCGCCAGCAGCCAACGTTCCATAGCGGGAGCTGGCGAGCAGTACTTC. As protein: CASSQRSIAGAGEQYF.